This T cell receptor beta chain originates from a study of CD8 T cells in ankylosing spondylitis. In this sample, this clonotype turned up many times. Antigen: not known. Notes on the study in general: Before this, some motif variants had been reported in reactive arthritis synovial fluid and blood. Several highly homologous variants formed a TCR beta motif that appeared characteristic of ankylosing spondylitis blood. Disease-linked clones, CD8+, were relatively rare in peripheral blood.

TCRdb fed the 5' RACE reads into MiXCR, producing one record per CDR3 protein. The sample lists about 250,000 distinct CDR3 sequences; 10% to 13% were seen once. This TCR came from a male donor with ankylosing spondylitis or in good health (not recorded which). Input material: blood, either unsorted or a sorted T cell fraction (not recorded which).

The CDR3 here is CASSLDKNTEAFF. The CDR3, as DNA: TGTGCCAGCTCCCTGGACAAGAACACTGAAGCTTTCTTT. The rearrangement links TRBV18 to TRBJ1-1; TRBD1 is a possible D gene (5 bases). Trimming left V 6 bases short and J 1 base short, with 9 bases between. CDR3 length: 13 amino acids. Germline V gene lookup returns CDR1 KGHSH and CDR2 LQKENI.